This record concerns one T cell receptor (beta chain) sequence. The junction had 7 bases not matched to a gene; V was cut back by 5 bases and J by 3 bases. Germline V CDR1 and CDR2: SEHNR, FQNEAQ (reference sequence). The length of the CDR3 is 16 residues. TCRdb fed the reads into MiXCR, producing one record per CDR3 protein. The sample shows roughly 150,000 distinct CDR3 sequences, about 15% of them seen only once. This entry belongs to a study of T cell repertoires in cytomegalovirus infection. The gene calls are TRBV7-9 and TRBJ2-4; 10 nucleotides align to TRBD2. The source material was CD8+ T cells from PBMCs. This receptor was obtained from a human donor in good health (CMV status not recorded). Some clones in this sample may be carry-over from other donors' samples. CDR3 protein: CASSQTSGRSKNIQYF. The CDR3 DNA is TGTGCCAGCAGCCAGACTAGCGGGCGGAGCAAAAACATTCAGTACTTC.